This TCR beta chain was recorded in a study of T-cell memory formation after mild COVID-19. Overall study results and limits: Of the contracting clones, CD4+ ones lay mainly in CM and EM, and CD8+ ones in EMRA. Some clones that responded were present in memory (sampled pre-infection), which suggests cross-reactive memory joined.

In regard to this clonotype: The antigen remains unidentified.

From the 5' RACE reads, TCRdb called clonotypes with MiXCR, one entry per CDR3 protein. The sample yields 150,000 to 200,000 distinct CDR3 sequences, more than 12% seen once. With 5 bases removed from V and 0 bases from J, the gap between germline ends came to 9 bases. This CDR3 comprises 14 residues. CDR1 and CDR2 (germline): MNHEY, SVGAGI. The receptor was isolated from an adult woman who had mild COVID-19 (a few samples of this study predate the infection). Cell type and time point are not known. Sequenced sample: PBMCs or a T cell subset sorted from them (not recorded which). V usage is TRBV6-5 and J usage is TRBJ2-3; D perhaps matches TRBD2 (6 bases). The CDR3 protein is CASSADYSTDTQYF. CDR3 bases: TGTGCCAGCAGTGCGGACTATAGCACAGATACGCAGTATTTT.